Sequencing of this TCR beta chain was carried out in a study of T-cell reconstitution after alpha-beta-depleted transplantation in children. Broader study findings: The study traced high day-60 TCRbeta diversity in some patients to surviving recipient T cells and thymic progenitors. The authors attributed T-cell counts and diversity one year after transplant mostly to newly produced T cells.

Using unique molecular identifiers, the investigators prepared the TCRbeta library. TCRdb passed the PCR reads through MiXCR, listing each CDR3 protein once. The repertoire has tens of thousands of distinct CDR3 sequences, around 18% of them found once; the top ten carry approximately 55%. For this clonotype: Its antigen is unidentified.

Germline V CDR1 and CDR2: MGHDK, SYGVNS. This CDR3 region has 17 residues. The ends were cut back, 5 bases at V and 4 bases at J, with 20 bases in the middle. The chain uses TRBV25-1 and TRBJ2-2; D ambiguous. This TCR came from a male patient aged 2-10 years who had a stem cell transplant for acute lymphoblastic leukemia, so the T cells may come from the graft donor. Sequencing was performed on PBMCs, mostly from graft donor cells, taken 360 days after TCRalphabeta/CD19-depleted stem cell transplant. The CDR3 protein is CASSPYLPLRITGELFF. The DNA of the CDR3 is TGTGCCAGCAGTCCTTATTTACCCCTGAGGATCACCGGGGAGCTGTTTTTT.